This is a list of T cell receptor beta chains from one sample in a study of early T cells in non-severe SARS-CoV-2 infection. From the 5' RACE reads, TCRdb called clonotypes with MiXCR, one entry per CDR3 protein. Among 60,000 to 75,000 distinct CDR3 sequences listed, approximately 12% were seen once. Material: whole blood. Receptors were obtained from an adult who was a healthcare worker with PCR-confirmed SARS-CoV-2 infection or an uninfected control (not recorded which). Each CDR3 is given with its conserved first and last residue. A D gene is named only where the DNA matches it firmly. For some rows the clone size is stated as once, few or many, or as a class when expanded; others skip it.

d_gene	abundance	v_gene	j_gene	CDR3nt	CDR3aa
TRBD2	many	TRBV12-3/TRBV12-4	TRBJ2-1	TGTGCCAGCTCGTCGGCGGGGGGGAACAATGAGCAGTTCTTC	CASSSAGGNNEQFF
TRBD2	few	TRBV7-3	TRBJ2-5	TGTGCCAGCAGCGCATACGGGACTAGGGAAGAGACCCAGTACTTC	CASSAYGTREETQYF
NA	few	TRBV7-9	TRBJ1-4	TGTGCCAGCAGCCCCGGGGGCCCCCCGGGGGAAAAACTGTTTTTT	CASSPGGPPGEKLFF
NA	NA	TRBV28	TRBJ2-2	TGTGCCAGCAGTTTCAGGGATGGCGGGGAGCTGTTTTTT	CASSFRDGGELFF
NA	many	TRBV7-7	TRBJ1-5	TGTGCTAGCAGCGTGGGGCCGAATCAGCCCCAGCATTTT	CASSVGPNQPQHF
TRBD1	few	TRBV7-7	TRBJ2-5	TGTGCTAGCAGCTCGGACAGGGGACAGACCCAGTACTTC	CASSSDRGQTQYF
TRBD1	NA	TRBV12-3/TRBV12-4	TRBJ2-5	TGTGCCAGCAGTTTGCAGGGGGCTCGTCTTCAAGAGACCCAGTACTTC	CASSLQGARLQETQYF
NA	NA	TRBV29-1	TRBJ2-5	TGCAGCGTTGAACCAGGCGGACCTTTAAGACTGAGGCAAGAGACCCAGTACTTC	CSVEPGGPLRLRQETQYF
TRBD1	NA	TRBV5-1	TRBJ1-2	TGCGCCAGCAGCTTGTACCCGGGACAGGGGCTCTATGGCTACACCTTC	CASSLYPGQGLYGYTF
NA	NA	TRBV7-3	TRBJ2-5	TGTGCCAGCACCTGGCCCCTCCAAGAGACCCAGTACTTC	CASTWPLQETQYF
TRBD1	many	TRBV7-9	TRBJ2-2	TGTGCCAGCAGTCGGGACAGCCTCACCGGGGAGCTGTTTTTT	CASSRDSLTGELFF
NA	NA	TRBV9	TRBJ1-4	TGTGCCAGCAGCTTCGGGCCCTCAACTAATGAAAAACTGTTTTTT	CASSFGPSTNEKLFF
TRBD1	NA	TRBV20-1	TRBJ2-5	TGCAGTGGCTTCGACAGGGGAGAAGAGACCCAGTACTTC	CSGFDRGEETQYF
NA	many	TRBV2	TRBJ2-2	TGTGCCAGCAGGGTAGCGGAAAACACCGGGGAGCTGTTTTTT	CASRVAENTGELFF
TRBD1	once	TRBV27	TRBJ1-2	TGTGCCAGCAGTTTTCCGGGGACAGGGGTTTCATATGGCTACACCTTC	CASSFPGTGVSYGYTF
TRBD2	few	TRBV7-9	TRBJ2-7	TGTGCCAGCACCCCCATCGAGGCTAGCGGGAGATACGAGCAGTACTTC	CASTPIEASGRYEQYF
NA	many	TRBV4-1	TRBJ2-7	TGCGCCAGCAGCCAAGTTGGTGGTAGCGGATTCTCCTACGAGCAGTACTTC	CASSQVGGSGFSYEQYF